The source of this T cell receptor beta chain is a study of blood T cell repertoires in COVID-19. Study context: Italy, Spain and the United States were the sources of the convalescent and acute COVID-19 samples. PBMCs, B-cell-depleted T cells, or T cells were the source of the cDNA or gDNA that made up the material.

This clone has a single count. With 5 bases removed from V and 5 bases from J, the gap between germline ends came to 16 bases. The CDR3 runs to 14 residues. The germline V gene has CDR1 SGHRS and CDR2 YFSETQ. Participants were aged roughly 18 to 100 years from 20 to 30 US areas. Grouping used clinical history reported by participants in a survey and questionnaire. The table came from immunoSEQ multiplex PCR; TCRdb's copy has only in-frame clones and leaves some out. The table lists just over 350,000 clones, over 75% of them singletons. The chain is built from TRBV5-1 and TRBJ1-1; a possible D gene is TRBD1 (5 bases). The clonotype was recovered from a woman in her thirties who had recovered from COVID-19. The sample was PBMCs or T cells enriched from blood (not recorded which). The CDR3 loop is CASSFGTLGTEAFF. The CDR3 region has the DNA TGCGCCAGCAGTTTTGGGACTTTGGGTACTGAAGCTTTCTTT.